The present entry profiles one T cell receptor (beta chain) with its context. Trimming left V 0 bases short and J 1 base short, with 9 bases between. Germline values: CDR1 MRHNA, CDR2 SNTAGT. The CDR3 loop spans 15 amino acids. The data were obtained in a study of blood T cell repertoires in COVID-19. Grouping used clinical history reported by participants in a survey and questionnaire. Symptom resolution, clearance, or two negative PCRs marked donors in Cohort 3 as recovered. Clones were read by immunoSEQ multiplex PCR, and TCRdb kept only the in-frame ones, dropping some. The sample includes over 250,000 clones, around 90% of them seen just once.

This TCR derives from a woman aged 30 to 39 who had recovered from COVID-19. What was sequenced was PBMCs or T cells enriched from blood (not recorded which). This rearrangement joins TRBV6-4 to TRBJ1-1; TRBD1 is a possible D gene (5 bases). The CDR3 DNA sequence: TGTGCCAGCAGTGACTCCCGCCAGGGGAACACTGAAGCTTTCTTT. Residues: CASSDSRQGNTEAFF.